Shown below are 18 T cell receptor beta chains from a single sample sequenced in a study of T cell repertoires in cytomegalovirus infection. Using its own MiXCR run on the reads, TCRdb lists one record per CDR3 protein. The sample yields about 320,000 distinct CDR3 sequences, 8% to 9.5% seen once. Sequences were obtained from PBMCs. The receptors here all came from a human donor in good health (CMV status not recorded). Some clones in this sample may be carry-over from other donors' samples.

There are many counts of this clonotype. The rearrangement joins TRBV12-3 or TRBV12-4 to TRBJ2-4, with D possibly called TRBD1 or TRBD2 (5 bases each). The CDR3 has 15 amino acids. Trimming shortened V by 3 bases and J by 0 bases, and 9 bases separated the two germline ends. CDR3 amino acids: CASSFQGVAKNIQYF. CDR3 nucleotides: TGTGCCAGCAGTTTCCAGGGAGTAGCCAAAAACATTCAGTACTTC.

The CDR3 nucleotides read TGTGCCAGCGGCCCGGGACAGGGGGGCTACGAGCAGTACTTC. This encodes CASGPGQGGYEQYF. The chain has TRBV6-6 and TRBJ2-7; 11 bases agree with TRBD1. With 8 bases clipped from V and 3 bases from J, the junction kept 6 bases outside the gene matches. CDR1 MNHNY and CDR2 SVGAGI come from the germline V gene (reference sequence). The CDR3 has 14 amino acids.

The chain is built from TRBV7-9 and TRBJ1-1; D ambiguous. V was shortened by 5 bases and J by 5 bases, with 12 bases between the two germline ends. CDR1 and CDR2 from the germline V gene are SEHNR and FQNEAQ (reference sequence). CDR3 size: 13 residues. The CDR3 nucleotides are TGTGCCAGCAGCCCCGTGGATCGGACTGAAGCTTTCTTT. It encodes CASSPVDRTEAFF. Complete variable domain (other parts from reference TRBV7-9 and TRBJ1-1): DTGVSQNPRHKITKRGQNVTFRCDPISEHNRLYWYRQTLGQGPEFLTYFQNEAQLEKSRLLSDRFSAERPKGSFSTLEIQRTEQGDSAMYLCASSPVDRTEAFFGQGTRLTVV.

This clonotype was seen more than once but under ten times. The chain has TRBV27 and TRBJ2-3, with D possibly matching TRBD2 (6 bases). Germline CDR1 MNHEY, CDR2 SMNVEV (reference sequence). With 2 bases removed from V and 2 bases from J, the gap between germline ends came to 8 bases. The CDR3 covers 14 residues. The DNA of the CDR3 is TGTGCCAGCAGTTTACCGGGGGACACAGATACGCAGTATTTT. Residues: CASSLPGDTDTQYF.

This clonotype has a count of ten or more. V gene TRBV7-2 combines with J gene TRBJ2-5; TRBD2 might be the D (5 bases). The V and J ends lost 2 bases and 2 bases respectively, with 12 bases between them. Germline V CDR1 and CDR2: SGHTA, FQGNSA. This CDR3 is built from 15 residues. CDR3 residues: CASSLRSGIQETQYF. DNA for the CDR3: TGTGCCAGCAGCTTACGCAGCGGAATACAAGAGACCCAGTACTTC.

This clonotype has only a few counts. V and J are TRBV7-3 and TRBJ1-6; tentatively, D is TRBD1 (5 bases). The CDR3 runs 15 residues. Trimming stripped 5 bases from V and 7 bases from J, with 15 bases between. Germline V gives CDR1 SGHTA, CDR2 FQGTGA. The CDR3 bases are TGTGCCAGCAGCCTCGGTGACAGTAGGAATTCACCCCTCCACTTT. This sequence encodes CASSLGDSRNSPLHF.

CDR3 sequence reads: CASSSRGPYNEQFF. CDR3 nucleotides: TGTGCCAGCAGCTCTAGAGGCCCTTACAATGAGCAGTTCTTC. The rearrangement joins TRBV11-3 to TRBJ2-1; no firm D call. Trimming removed 4 bases from V and 4 bases from J, with 11 bases in between. Germline loops: CDR1 SGHNT, CDR2 YENEEA. The CDR3 extends over 14 amino acids.

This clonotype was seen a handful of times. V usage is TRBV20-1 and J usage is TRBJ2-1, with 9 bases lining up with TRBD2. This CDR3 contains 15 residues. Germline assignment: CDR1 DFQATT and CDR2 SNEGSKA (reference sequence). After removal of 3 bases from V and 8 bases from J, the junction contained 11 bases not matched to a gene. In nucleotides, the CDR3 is TGCAGTGCTAGGTCTGGGCGGGGGGGCCCCGATGAGCAGTTCTTC. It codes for CSARSGRGGPDEQFF.

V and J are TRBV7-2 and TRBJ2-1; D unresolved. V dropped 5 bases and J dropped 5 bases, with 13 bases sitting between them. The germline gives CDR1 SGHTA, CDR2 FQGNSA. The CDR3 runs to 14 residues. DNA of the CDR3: TGTGCCAGCAGCCCCGGAGTATCCCACAATGAGCAGTTCTTC. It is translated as CASSPGVSHNEQFF. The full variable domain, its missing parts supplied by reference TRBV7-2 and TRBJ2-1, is GAGVSQSPSNKVTEKGKDVELRCDPISGHTALYWYRQSLGQGLEFLIYFQGNSAPDKSGLPSDRFSAERTGGSVSTLTIQRTQQEDSAVYLCASSPGVSHNEQFFGPGTRLTVL.

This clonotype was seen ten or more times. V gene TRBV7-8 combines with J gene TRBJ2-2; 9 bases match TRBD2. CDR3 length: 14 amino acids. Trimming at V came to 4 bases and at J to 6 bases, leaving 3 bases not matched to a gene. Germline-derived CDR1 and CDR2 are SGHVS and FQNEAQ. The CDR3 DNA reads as TGTGCCAGCAGCTCGCGGGGGGGGGCCGGGGAGCTGTTTTTT. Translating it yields CASSSRGGAGELFF.

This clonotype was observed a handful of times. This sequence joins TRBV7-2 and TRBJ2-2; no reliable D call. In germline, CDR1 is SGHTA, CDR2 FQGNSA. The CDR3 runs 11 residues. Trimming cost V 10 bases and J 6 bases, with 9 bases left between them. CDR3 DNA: TGTGCCACCCGTCAGTCCGGGGAGCTGTTTTTT. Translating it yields CATRQSGELFF.

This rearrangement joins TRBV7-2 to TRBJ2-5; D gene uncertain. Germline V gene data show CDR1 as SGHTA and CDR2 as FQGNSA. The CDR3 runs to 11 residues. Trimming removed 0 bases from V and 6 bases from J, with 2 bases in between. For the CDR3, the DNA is TGTGCCAGCAGCTTAGCCCAGACCCAGTACTTC. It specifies CASSLAQTQYF.

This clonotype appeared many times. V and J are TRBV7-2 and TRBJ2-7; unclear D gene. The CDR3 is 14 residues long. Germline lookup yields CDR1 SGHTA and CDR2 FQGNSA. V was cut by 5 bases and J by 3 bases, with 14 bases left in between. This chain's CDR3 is CASSNADRHYEQYF. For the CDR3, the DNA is TGTGCCAGCAGCAATGCTGACCGCCACTACGAGCAGTACTTC.

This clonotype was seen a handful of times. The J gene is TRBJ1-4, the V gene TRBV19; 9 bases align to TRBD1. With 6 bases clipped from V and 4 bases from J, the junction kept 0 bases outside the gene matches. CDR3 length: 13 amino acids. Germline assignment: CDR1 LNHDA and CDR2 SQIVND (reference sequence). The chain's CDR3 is CASRDRGNEKLFF. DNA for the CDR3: TGTGCCAGTAGGGACAGGGGTAATGAAAAACTGTTTTTT. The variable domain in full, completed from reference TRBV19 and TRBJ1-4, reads DGGITQSPKYLFRKEGQNVTLSCEQNLNHDAMYWYRQDPGQGLRLIYYSQIVNDFQKGDIAEGYSVSREKKESFPLTVTSAQKNPTAFYLCASRDRGNEKLFFGSGTQLSVL.

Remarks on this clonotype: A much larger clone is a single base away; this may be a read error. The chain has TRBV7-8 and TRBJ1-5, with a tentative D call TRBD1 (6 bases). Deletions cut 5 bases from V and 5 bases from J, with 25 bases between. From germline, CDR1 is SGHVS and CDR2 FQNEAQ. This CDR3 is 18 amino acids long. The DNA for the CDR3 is TGTGCCAGCAGCCAGGCAGGGGAGCCGAGTTGGTTAGATCAGCCCCAGCATTTT. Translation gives CASSQAGEPSWLDQPQHF.

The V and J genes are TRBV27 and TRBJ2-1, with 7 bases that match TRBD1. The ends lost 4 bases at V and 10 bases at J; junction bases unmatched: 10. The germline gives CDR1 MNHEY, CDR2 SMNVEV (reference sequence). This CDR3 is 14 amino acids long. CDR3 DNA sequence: TGTGCCAGCAGTTCAGTAGACAGGGTTGGCGAGCAGTTCTTC. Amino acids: CASSSVDRVGEQFF.

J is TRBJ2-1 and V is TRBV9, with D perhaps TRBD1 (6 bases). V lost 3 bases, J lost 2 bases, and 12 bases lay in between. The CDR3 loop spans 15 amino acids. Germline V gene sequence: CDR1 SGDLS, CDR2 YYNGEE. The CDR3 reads CASSETGNPYNEQFF. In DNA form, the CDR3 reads TGTGCCAGCAGCGAAACAGGGAACCCCTACAATGAGCAGTTCTTC.

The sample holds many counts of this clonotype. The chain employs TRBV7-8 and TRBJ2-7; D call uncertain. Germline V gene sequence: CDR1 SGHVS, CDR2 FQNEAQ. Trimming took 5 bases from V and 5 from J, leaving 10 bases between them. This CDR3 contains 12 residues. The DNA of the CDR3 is TGTGCCAGCAGCCGAGCCGGACACGAGCAGTACTTC. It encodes CASSRAGHEQYF. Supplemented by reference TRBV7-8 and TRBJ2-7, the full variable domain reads GAGVSQSPRYKVAKRGQDVALRCDPISGHVSLFWYQQALGQGPEFLTYFQNEAQLDKSGLPSDRFFAERPEGSVSTLKIQRTQQEDSAVYLCASSRAGHEQYFGPGTRLTVT.